This record covers a single TCR beta chain. Germline V gene lookup returns CDR1 SGHRS and CDR2 YFSETQ. V lost 7 bases, J lost 4 bases, and 10 bases stayed unmatched. The CDR3 contains 14 residues. The treatment: around 19 received Ad26.COV2.S at low or high dose, single or two shots; about five received placebo; per-sample allocation not given. Day 63 following the first vaccine or placebo injection was when the samples were taken. Based in Boston, the donor was an adult of 18-55 years. Using immunoSEQ multiplex PCR, the repertoire was profiled, and TCRdb retains in-frame clones only, with some absent. The sample yields roughly 270,000 clones, approximately 89% seen once. The sample comes from a study of Ad26.COV2.S vaccination and SARS-CoV-2 variants. Overall study context: This donor came from the COV1001 trial of Ad26.COV2.S.

J is TRBJ2-5 and V is TRBV5-1, with 7 bases identical to TRBD2. The TCR originated in a person aged 18 to 59 who received the Ad26.COV2.S COVID-19 vaccine or a placebo. The specimen comprised peripheral blood, sampled in a trial of Ad26.COV2.S vaccine versus placebo. As DNA, the CDR3 is TGCGCCAGCCAAGCGGGGCCCGGCGGAGAGACCCAGTACTTC. Amino acid sequence: CASQAGPGGETQYF.